Each of the 8 T cell receptor beta chains below was sequenced from the same sample in a study of technical replicates of blood from a handful of donors. Libraries were prepared by immunoSEQ multiplex PCR; TCRdb keeps only in-frame clonotypes and omits some of them. The repertoire holds approximately 75,000 clones, with roughly 89% as singletons. The sequenced sample consisted of T cells isolated from PBMCs. These receptors came from a human donor in good health.

The sample holds a few counts of this clone. The CDR3 is CASSPRIGGKEPQHF. The CDR3 DNA reads TGTGCCAGCAGCCCAAGGATAGGGGGCAAAGAGCCCCAGCATTTT. The rearrangement joins TRBV5-5 to TRBJ1-5; 7 bases line up with TRBD1. Looked up from germline, CDR1 is SGHKS and CDR2 is YYEKEE (reference sequence). V lost 4 bases, J lost 8 bases, and 12 bases stayed unmatched. The CDR3 is 15 amino acids.

The genes are TRBV5-4 and TRBJ2-5, with 8 bases lining up with TRBD2. CDR1 and CDR2 (germline): SGHNT, YYREEE (reference sequence). The CDR3 covers 16 residues. Trimming removed 3 bases from V and 4 bases from J; junction bases left unmatched: 11. CDR3 in DNA: TGTGCCAGCAGCTGGAGGACGGGACTAGGGCGAGAGACCCAGTACTTC. It is translated as CASSWRTGLGRETQYF. Complete variable domain (other parts from reference TRBV5-4 and TRBJ2-5): ETGVTQSPTHLIKTRGQQVTLRCSSQSGHNTVSWYQQALGQGPQFIFQYYREEENGRGNFPPRFSGLQFPNYSSELNVNALELDDSALYLCASSWRTGLGRETQYFGPGTRLLVL.

V gene TRBV2 combines with J gene TRBJ1-1, with 7 bases that match TRBD1. Trimming at V came to 6 bases and at J to 5 bases, leaving 12 bases not matched to a gene. CDR3 length: 15 residues. Germline CDR1 and CDR2: SNHLY and FYNNEI. The CDR3 sequence is CASSWTGDYVTEAFF. The CDR3 DNA sequence: TGTGCCAGCAGCTGGACAGGTGATTATGTAACTGAAGCTTTCTTT.

This chain connects TRBV11-2 to TRBJ2-5; TRBD1 is a possible D gene (6 bases). This CDR3 contains 14 residues. Germline CDR1 is SGHAT and CDR2 is FQNNGV. The V and J ends lost 5 bases and 4 bases respectively, with 14 bases between them. The CDR3 sequence is CASSPTGLVETQYF. DNA for the CDR3: TGTGCCAGCAGCCCCACAGGGCTGGTAGAGACCCAGTACTTC. Based on the CDR3 plus reference TRBV11-2 and TRBJ2-5, the full variable domain is EAGVAQSPRYKIIEKRQSVAFWCNPISGHATLYWYQQILGQGPKLLIQFQNNGVVDDSQLPKDRFSAERLKGVDSTLKIQPAKLEDSAVYLCASSPTGLVETQYFGPGTRLLVL.

The J gene is TRBJ2-7, the V gene TRBV7-9; 7 bases fit TRBD1. The CDR3 covers 16 residues. CDR1 and CDR2 from the germline V gene are SEHNR and FQNEAQ (reference sequence). J was trimmed by 0 bases and V by 5 bases; bases with no gene match: 10. The CDR3 spells CASSPRQGPISYEQYF. The CDR3 bases are TGTGCCAGCAGCCCTAGACAGGGCCCAATCTCCTACGAGCAGTACTTC.

The chain combines TRBV5-6 with TRBJ1-5; a weak D match, TRBD1 (5 bases). Germline CDR1 and CDR2: SGHDT and YYEEEE. The ends were cut back, 0 bases at V and 7 bases at J, with 11 bases in the middle. CDR3 length: 14 amino acids. DNA for the CDR3: TGTGCCAGCAGCTTGGGGGGGGGTGAGCAGCCCCAGCATTTT. Translated, it gives CASSLGGGEQPQHF.

V gene TRBV7-2 combines with J gene TRBJ2-7; 9 positions agree with TRBD2. Germline trimming cut 6 bases from V and 6 bases from J; bases unmatched to any gene: 15. Looked up from germline, CDR1 is SGHTA and CDR2 is FQGNSA. CDR3 size: 16 residues. The CDR3 is CASRKVAGDRLGEQYF. The CDR3 nucleotides are TGTGCCAGCAGAAAAGTAGCGGGAGATCGTTTAGGCGAGCAGTACTTC.

V and J are TRBV9 and TRBJ1-2, with 9 bases identical to TRBD1. V gave up 2 bases and J gave up 8 bases; unmatched junction bases: 13. CDR3 length equals 16 residues. Germline lookup yields CDR1 SGDLS and CDR2 YYNGEE. The CDR3 DNA reads TGTGCCAGCAGCGTTTTGATAGGACAGGGGTCGGGCGGCTACACCTTC. Its protein is CASSVLIGQGSGGYTF.